These 29 T cell receptor beta chains came from one sample sequenced in a study of shared clonotypes between healthy human individuals. TCRdb's table, derived via immunoSEQ multiplex PCR, lists solely in-frame clones and lacks some. The sample has 2 million to 2.5 million clones; more than 80% are singletons. Specimen: naive CD4+ T cells from PBMCs. Subset specified: CD45RA+ positively selected. The receptors stem from a man between 18 and 29 years old in good health. Some clones in this sample may be carry-over from other donors' samples.

This chain connects TRBV7-3 to TRBJ2-2; D might be TRBD2 (6 bases). The CDR3 sequence is 16 residues long. V was pared by 2 bases and J by 1 base, with 11 bases between. Germline V lookup: CDR1 SGHTA, CDR2 FQGTGA. The CDR3 region is CASSLFARGNTGELFF. In DNA form, the CDR3 reads TGTGCCAGCAGCTTATTCGCGCGGGGGAACACCGGGGAGCTGTTTTTT.

The V call is TRBV10-3, the J call TRBJ1-4; 10 positions match TRBD1. J lost 7 bases, V lost 2 bases, and 4 bases had no gene match. The germline gives CDR1 ENHRY, CDR2 SYGVKD. This CDR3 spans 15 amino acids. This CDR3 reads CAISETTGGSEKLFF. The CDR3 DNA follows: TGTGCCATCAGTGAGACGACAGGGGGCTCTGAAAAACTGTTTTTT.

This chain connects TRBV5-1 to TRBJ1-1; no definite D call. The CDR3 covers 15 residues. The V end was cut by 4 bases, the J end by 7 bases, with 20 bases between. From germline, CDR1 is SGHRS and CDR2 YFSETQ. The CDR3 nucleotides read TGCGCCAGCAGCCTCACCCCCCTAGGGCAGATTGAAGCTTTCTTT. This translates into CASSLTPLGQIEAFF.

This chain connects TRBV5-1 to TRBJ2-5; 7 nucleotides match TRBD2. The CDR3 totals 12 residues. V was clipped by 7 bases and J by 4 bases; unmatched bases: 4. CDR1 is SGHRS and CDR2 is YFSETQ in the germline V gene. The CDR3 DNA reads as TGCGCCAGCGGGGAGGGCCCAGAGACCCAGTACTTC. Amino acid sequence: CASGEGPETQYF.

The chain has TRBV19 and TRBJ2-2; D is possibly TRBD2 (5 bases). Germline assignment: CDR1 LNHDA and CDR2 SQIVND (reference sequence). The V gene lost 7 bases and the J gene lost 0 bases, with 9 bases spanning the gap. The CDR3 totals 14 residues. The CDR3 loop is CASIRTSNTGELFF. For the CDR3, the DNA is TGTGCCAGTATTAGGACTTCGAACACCGGGGAGCTGTTTTTT. Variable domain in full (rest from reference TRBV19 and TRBJ2-2): DGGITQSPKYLFRKEGQNVTLSCEQNLNHDAMYWYRQDPGQGLRLIYYSQIVNDFQKGDIAEGYSVSREKKESFPLTVTSAQKNPTAFYLCASIRTSNTGELFFGEGSRLTVL.

The chain combines TRBV5-1 with TRBJ1-3, with D uncertain. This CDR3 is 12 amino acids long. Trimming took 0 bases from V and 6 from J, leaving 4 bases between them. From germline, CDR1 is SGHRS and CDR2 YFSETQ. CDR3 residues: CASSLDSNTIYF. For the CDR3, the DNA is TGCGCCAGCAGCTTGGACTCAAACACCATATATTTT.

J is TRBJ1-2 and V is TRBV7-3, with 7 bases lining up with TRBD1. V gave up 5 bases and J gave up 7 bases; unmatched junction bases: 7. The CDR3 is 13 residues long. CDR1 SGHTA and CDR2 FQGTGA come from the germline V gene. Here the CDR3 reads CASSAGTASGYTF. Here the CDR3 DNA reads TGTGCCAGCAGCGCCGGGACAGCAAGTGGCTACACCTTC.

On this clone itself: Other nucleotide sequences from this sample produce the same CDR3. The V gene is TRBV7-9, the J gene TRBJ2-3; D ambiguous. Germline CDR1 and CDR2: SEHNR and FQNEAQ (reference sequence). The CDR3 sequence is 13 residues long. V gave up 3 bases and J gave up 1 base, with 5 bases separating them. DNA of the CDR3: TGTGCCAGCAGCTTGGCCCGCACAGATACGCAGTATTTT. Protein sequence: CASSLARTDTQYF.

This clone was seen a single time. The chain is built from TRBV27 and TRBJ2-6, with 11 nucleotides matching TRBD1. Trimming took 7 bases from V and 1 from J; bases not matched to a gene: 6. CDR3 size: 17 residues. Germline assignment: CDR1 MNHEY and CDR2 SMNVEV (reference sequence). The CDR3 is CASTSGTGGSGANVLTF. The CDR3 DNA reads TGTGCCAGCACGTCCGGGACAGGGGGTTCTGGGGCCAACGTCCTGACTTTC.

The gene calls are TRBV5-1 and TRBJ2-7; maybe TRBD2 (6 bases). The CDR3 is 15 amino acids. Trimming left V 4 bases short and J 4 bases short, with 18 bases between. Germline V gene lookup returns CDR1 SGHRS and CDR2 YFSETQ. The CDR3 nucleotides are TGCGCCAGCAGCGGAGGGACTCTCCATCCGTACGAGCAGTACTTC. Translated: CASSGGTLHPYEQYF.

The V and J genes are TRBV7-8 and TRBJ2-5; 9 bases are shared with TRBD1. In germline, CDR1 is SGHVS, CDR2 FQNEAQ. The junction had 3 bases not matched to a gene; V was cut back by 5 bases and J by 5 bases. CDR3 length equals 13 residues. The CDR3 DNA follows: TGTGCCAGCAGCGGACAGGGGCCGGAGACCCAGTACTTC. This translates into CASSGQGPETQYF. Filled out from reference TRBV7-8 and TRBJ2-5, the complete variable domain reads GAGVSQSPRYKVAKRGQDVALRCDPISGHVSLFWYQQALGQGPEFLTYFQNEAQLDKSGLPSDRFFAERPEGSVSTLKIQRTQQEDSAVYLCASSGQGPETQYFGPGTRLLVL.

The V gene is TRBV30, the J gene TRBJ2-7; TRBD1 might be the D (5 bases). Germline V gene data show CDR1 as GTSNPN and CDR2 as SVGIG (reference sequence). The CDR3 sequence is 14 residues long. Trimming shortened V by 2 bases and J by 3 bases, and 14 bases separated the two germline ends. The CDR3: CAWSRGPQIYEQYF. CDR3 bases: TGTGCCTGGAGTAGGGGCCCGCAAATCTACGAGCAGTACTTC. The full variable domain, completed using reference TRBV30 and TRBJ2-7, is SQTIHQWPATLVQPVGSPLSLECTVEGTSNPNLYWYRQAAGRGLQLLFYSVGIGQISSEVPQNLSASRPQDRQFILSSKKLLLSDSGFYLCAWSRGPQIYEQYFGPGTRLTVT.

This CDR3 reads CAIATALTYNEQFF. The DNA for the CDR3 is TGTGCCATCGCGACAGCCCTTACCTACAATGAGCAGTTCTTC. This rearrangement joins TRBV10-3 to TRBJ2-1; D may be TRBD1 (5 bases). The CDR3 contains 14 residues. V was pared by 8 bases and J by 2 bases, with 13 bases between. Germline V gives CDR1 ENHRY, CDR2 SYGVKD.

J is TRBJ2-2 and V is TRBV19; possible D gene TRBD1, 5 bases. Per germline, CDR1 LNHDA and CDR2 SQIVND (reference sequence). The CDR3 length is 16 residues. With 3 bases removed from V and 4 bases from J, the gap between germline ends came to 15 bases. The CDR3 nucleotides are TGTGCCAGTAGTATCGAAGGGGATTGGGGCACCGGGGAGCTGTTTTTT. Its translation is CASSIEGDWGTGELFF.

This clone was counted a single time. The chain couples TRBV5-1 to TRBJ2-5; 11 bases agree with TRBD2. This CDR3 region has 16 residues. Per the germline V gene, CDR1 is SGHRS and CDR2 is YFSETQ. Trimming removed 9 bases from V and 4 bases from J; junction bases left unmatched: 14. Here the CDR3 DNA reads TGCGCCATAACGATCGGGACTAGCGGAGGGGGAGAGACCCAGTACTTC. This encodes CAITIGTSGGGETQYF.

The gene calls are TRBV28 and TRBJ1-5; D may be TRBD1 (5 bases). This CDR3 spans 16 amino acids. Trimming took 7 bases from V and 0 from J, leaving 16 bases between them. Germline CDR1 and CDR2: MDHEN and SYDVKM. The CDR3 region is CASMMAGRYSNQPQHF. The CDR3 DNA follows: TGTGCCAGCATGATGGCAGGGAGGTATAGCAATCAGCCCCAGCATTTT.

The chain recombines TRBV7-9 with TRBJ2-5; the D call may be TRBD1 or TRBD2 (6 bases each). Germline CDR1 SEHNR, CDR2 FQNEAQ (reference sequence). This CDR3 is 16 amino acids long. Trimming stripped 6 bases from V and 1 base from J, with 18 bases between. CDR3 DNA sequence: TGTGCCAGCAGTCGGGGGCCGCGGGCAGCCCAAGAGACCCAGTACTTC. It yields the protein CASSRGPRAAQETQYF. The complete variable domain, with remaining parts taken from reference TRBV7-9 and TRBJ2-5, reads DTGVSQNPRHKITKRGQNVTFRCDPISEHNRLYWYRQTLGQGPEFLTYFQNEAQLEKSRLLSDRFSAERPKGSFSTLEIQRTEQGDSAMYLCASSRGPRAAQETQYFGPGTRLLVL.

The rearrangement links TRBV6-1 to TRBJ1-2; TRBD1 might be the D (6 bases). CDR3 size: 13 residues. The V gene lost 11 bases and the J gene lost 1 base, with 14 bases spanning the gap. The germline CDR1 and CDR2 sequences are MNHNS and SASEGT. The CDR3 DNA sequence: TGTGCCGGGACACGCAGGGGTAACTATGGCTACACCTTC. It specifies CAGTRRGNYGYTF.

The V call is TRBV7-2, the J call TRBJ1-2; 9 nucleotides align to TRBD1. Germline CDR1 SGHTA, CDR2 FQGNSA. The J segment lost 4 bases and the V segment lost 3 bases, leaving 15 bases of the junction unmatched. The CDR3 has 18 residues. The CDR3 here is CASSLLPYGDRVVYGYTF. CDR3 DNA sequence: TGTGCCAGCAGCTTGTTACCATACGGGGACAGGGTAGTCTATGGCTACACCTTC.

On this clone: Additional DNA sequences in this sample encode the identical CDR3. The J gene is TRBJ2-1, the V gene TRBV7-2, with D possibly matching TRBD2 (6 bases). This CDR3 has 13 amino acids. V dropped 2 bases and J dropped 5 bases, with 7 bases sitting between them. CDR1 SGHTA and CDR2 FQGNSA come from the germline V gene. This chain's CDR3 is CASSLTSHNEQFF. The CDR3 bases are TGTGCCAGCAGCTTAACTAGCCACAATGAGCAGTTCTTC. Combining the CDR3 with reference TRBV7-2 and TRBJ2-1 gives the whole variable domain GAGVSQSPSNKVTEKGKDVELRCDPISGHTALYWYRQSLGQGLEFLIYFQGNSAPDKSGLPSDRFSAERTGGSVSTLTIQRTQQEDSAVYLCASSLTSHNEQFFGPGTRLTVL.

In its sample, this clone was seen once. The rearrangement links TRBV14 to TRBJ2-7; D perhaps matches TRBD1 (5 bases). The CDR3 is 14 amino acids. V was trimmed by 4 bases and J by 13 bases, leaving 23 bases between them. From germline, CDR1 is SGHDN and CDR2 FVKESK. Written as DNA, the CDR3 is TGTGCCAGCAGCCGACAAGGGGTGGCTACAGAGGTCTACTTC. It specifies CASSRQGVATEVYF.

CDR3 sequence (DNA): TGTGCCAGCAGGCCAAATGGACAGGGAGGATCTGGGACTAATGAAAAACTGTTTTTT. It encodes CASRPNGQGGSGTNEKLFF. The chain couples TRBV28 to TRBJ1-4, with TRBD1 identical over 8 bases. V shed 6 bases and J 2 bases; nucleotides not matched to a gene: 17. The CDR3 extends over 19 amino acids. Germline V gene lookup returns CDR1 MDHEN and CDR2 SYDVKM.

The CDR3 is CASSVGTGVGNEQFF. CDR3 coding DNA: TGTGCCAGCAGCGTAGGGACAGGGGTAGGCAATGAGCAGTTCTTC. V is TRBV9 and J is TRBJ2-1; the match to TRBD1 covers 9 bases. After removal of 0 bases from V and 6 bases from J, the junction contained 4 bases not matched to a gene. This CDR3 contains 15 residues. Per the germline V gene, CDR1 is SGDLS and CDR2 is YYNGEE.

The genes are TRBV4-1 and TRBJ1-2; 8 bases are shared with TRBD1. CDR3 size: 13 residues. J was trimmed by 4 bases and V by 6 bases; bases with no gene match: 4. CDR1 is MGHRA, CDR2 YSYEKL, per germline. The chain's CDR3 is CASRQTGAYGYTF. The CDR3, as DNA: TGCGCCAGCAGGCAGACAGGGGCCTATGGCTACACCTTC.

The chain combines TRBV28 with TRBJ1-1; a weak D match, TRBD1 (5 bases). V was clipped by 10 bases and J by 4 bases, with 13 bases between them. Germline V gene data show CDR1 as MDHEN and CDR2 as SYDVKM. The CDR3 has 12 residues. CDR3 DNA: TGTGCCATTCGTGGGGGAACCACTGAAGCTTTCTTT. It yields the protein CAIRGGTTEAFF.

CDR3 in amino acids: CASSYARDQPQHF. CDR3 nucleotides: TGTGCCAGCAGCTACGCCAGGGATCAGCCCCAGCATTTT. This chain joins TRBV11-2 and TRBJ1-5; a weak D match, TRBD1 (5 bases). Germline values: CDR1 SGHAT, CDR2 FQNNGV. Trimming shortened V by 4 bases and J by 5 bases, and 9 bases separated the two germline ends. This CDR3 is 13 amino acids long.

This chain links TRBV2 with TRBJ2-7; 13 bases map to TRBD2. Germline trimming cut 7 bases from V and 5 bases from J; bases unmatched to any gene: 8. CDR1 SNHLY and CDR2 FYNNEI come from the germline V gene. The CDR3 is made up of 15 amino acids. In nucleotides, the CDR3 is TGTGCCAGCACACTAGCGGGAGGGCCGCTGAACGAGCAGTACTTC. This translates into CASTLAGGPLNEQYF.

This CDR3 reads CSASGANTEAFF. The CDR3 nucleotides read TGCAGCGCCTCGGGGGCGAACACTGAAGCTTTCTTT. V gene TRBV29-1 combines with J gene TRBJ1-1, with a tentative D call TRBD1 (6 bases). Trimming took off 7 bases at V and 1 base at J, with 10 bases between the two ends. CDR3 length: 12 amino acids. The germline gives CDR1 SQVTM, CDR2 ANQGSEA. Variable domain in full (rest from reference TRBV29-1 and TRBJ1-1): SAVISQKPSRDICQRGTSLTIQCQVDSQVTMMFWYRQQPGQSLTLIATANQGSEATYESGFVIDKFPISRPNLTFSTLTVSNMSPEDSSIYLCSASGANTEAFFGQGTRLTVV.

The chain is built from TRBV5-1 and TRBJ2-7; the D gene is possibly TRBD2 (5 bases). The germline CDR1 and CDR2 sequences are SGHRS and YFSETQ. Trimming pared 0 bases from V and 6 bases from J, leaving 10 bases between. This CDR3 spans 13 amino acids. CDR3 residues: CASSLGERSEQYF. The CDR3 DNA follows: TGCGCCAGCAGCTTGGGGGAGAGGTCCGAGCAGTACTTC.